The clone carrying this TCR beta chain showed up just a few times. This CDR3 has 11 residues. Germline V gene sequence: CDR1 SGHTA, CDR2 FQGTGA. V lost 5 bases and J 12 bases, leaving 11 bases between the germline ends. The record originates from a study of T-cell memory formation after mild COVID-19. TCRdb ran MiXCR on the 5' RACE reads and lists one entry per CDR3 protein. The sample yields about 190,000 distinct CDR3 sequences, roughly 30% seen once. This chain joins TRBV7-3 and TRBJ2-1; the D call may be TRBD1 or TRBD2 (5 bases each). The clonotype originates from an adult woman who had mild COVID-19 (a few samples of this study predate the infection). Cell type and time point are not known. Sequencing input: PBMCs or a T cell subset sorted from them (not recorded which). Here the CDR3 reads CASSAGGGQFF. The CDR3 DNA follows: TGTGCCAGCAGCGCCGGTGGGGGGCAGTTCTTC.